Below are 15 T cell receptor beta chains sequenced from a single sample in a study of blood T cell repertoires in COVID-19 (dated by TCRdb to the early 2020s). The library was produced with the immunoSEQ multiplex PCR assay. Imported from immuneACCESS, the table was reduced by TCRdb to in-frame sequences with V and J called. These copies leave out some clones; in studies compared against another copy, an unresolved V gene accounts for under half, and the cause of the remainder is not known. The sample table holds roughly 260,000 clones, of which more than 75% were seen once. The ten largest clones represent 2% to 3% of the sample. Sequenced material: peripheral blood. Receptors originate from a woman aged 50 to 65 with acute or convalescent COVID-19.

This chain uses TRBV9 with TRBJ2-1, with TRBD2 matching over 13 bases. Germline V CDR1 and CDR2: SGDLS, YYNGEE. This CDR3 has 16 residues. J gave up 5 bases and V 3 bases, and 5 bases lay outside the gene matches. In DNA form, the CDR3 reads TGTGCCAGCAGCGCGGGGACTAGCGGGGCCGACAATGAGCAGTTCTTC. Translating gives CASSAGTSGADNEQFF.

The chain links TRBV4-1 to TRBJ2-1; 13 nucleotides align to TRBD2. After removal of 4 bases from V and 0 bases from J, the junction contained 12 bases not matched to a gene. The CDR3 is made up of 20 amino acids. Germline V CDR1 and CDR2: MGHRA, YSYEKL. CDR3 loop: CASSLLGGLAGLSSYNEQFF. DNA for the CDR3: TGCGCCAGCAGCCTTCTGGGGGGACTAGCGGGACTCAGCTCCTACAATGAGCAGTTCTTC.

V and J are TRBV25-1 and TRBJ2-7; D ambiguous. Germline CDR1 MGHDK, CDR2 SYGVNS. This CDR3 region has 12 residues. Deletions cut 6 bases from V and 2 bases from J, with 8 bases between. CDR3 DNA sequence: TGTGCCAGCAGGGGCAGAACCTACGAGCAGTACTTC. Translating it yields CASRGRTYEQYF.

The CDR3 reads CAIRPGTGGYEQYF. CDR3 sequence (DNA): TGTGCCATCAGGCCCGGGACAGGGGGCTACGAGCAGTACTTC. This chain uses TRBV10-3 with TRBJ2-7, with TRBD1 matching 11 bases. Losses at the gene ends were 6 bases for V and 3 bases for J; bases not matched to a gene: 4. CDR1 is ENHRY, CDR2 SYGVKD, per germline. This CDR3 is built from 14 residues.

The chain combines TRBV29-1 with TRBJ2-7; D unresolved. Germline V gene data show CDR1 as SQVTM and CDR2 as ANQGSEA. Trimming removed 3 bases at V and 2 bases at J, with 11 bases between. CDR3 length: 13 amino acids. CDR3: CSVDTPGAYEQYF. The CDR3 DNA reads as TGCAGCGTTGATACCCCGGGTGCCTACGAGCAGTACTTC.

V usage is TRBV6-5 and J usage is TRBJ1-3, with D perhaps matching TRBD1 (5 bases). Germline V CDR1 and CDR2: MNHEY, SVGAGI. Deletions cut 6 bases from V and 0 bases from J, with 9 bases between. The CDR3 contains 14 residues. CDR3 sequence: CASRQGSSGNTIYF. The CDR3 DNA follows: TGTGCCAGCAGGCAGGGAAGCTCTGGAAACACCATATATTTT.

The chain recombines TRBV5-1 with TRBJ1-4, with a possible D match to TRBD1 (5 bases). The CDR3 sequence is 16 residues long. CDR1 is SGHRS and CDR2 is YFSETQ in the germline V gene. Trimming stripped 4 bases from V and 0 bases from J, with 13 bases between. This CDR3 reads CASSGGYVATNEKLFF. CDR3 nucleotide sequence: TGCGCCAGCAGCGGGGGGTACGTGGCAACTAATGAAAAACTGTTTTTT.

The gene calls are TRBV7-2 and TRBJ2-3; 7 nucleotides agree with TRBD2. Germline V lookup: CDR1 SGHTA, CDR2 FQGNSA. V shed 1 base, J shed 4 bases, and the junction held 2 bases outside the gene matches. This CDR3 has 14 residues. The CDR3 nucleotides are TGTGCCAGCAGCTTAGGGGCGGGGGCAGATACGCAGTATTTT. Amino acids: CASSLGAGADTQYF.

The chain uses TRBV7-3 and TRBJ2-1, with 9 bases matching TRBD2. This CDR3 contains 15 residues. CDR1 is SGHTA, CDR2 FQGTGA, per germline. V dropped 5 bases and J dropped 9; count of bases not matched to a gene: 11. The CDR3 DNA reads TGTGCCAGCAGCCCAACTAGCGGGTCATGGTTTGAGCAGTTCTTC. Translating it yields CASSPTSGSWFEQFF.

The chain uses TRBV4-1 and TRBJ2-1; TRBD2 matches at 9 bases. The CDR3 has 18 residues. CDR1 and CDR2 from the germline V gene are MGHRA and YSYEKL. V shed 1 base and J 3 bases; nucleotides not matched to a gene: 10. For the CDR3, the DNA is TGCGCCAGCAGCCAAGGAATGGGGCGGGAGGGGGTCTACAATGAGCAGTTCTTC. It translates to CASSQGMGREGVYNEQFF.

This clone is a singleton in its sample. V usage is TRBV24-1 and J usage is TRBJ2-5; 9 bases line up with TRBD1. The CDR3 runs to 15 residues. CDR1 is KGHDR, CDR2 SFDVKD, per germline. V shed 5 bases, J shed 5 bases, and the junction held 8 bases outside the gene matches. The CDR3 protein is CATSARTGAQETQYF. The CDR3 nucleotides read TGTGCCACCAGTGCTCGGACAGGGGCGCAGGAGACCCAGTACTTC.

This clone has more than one count but fewer than ten. This chain joins TRBV11-3 and TRBJ2-7, with 8 bases fitting TRBD1. Trimming removed 4 bases from V and 6 bases from J; junction bases left unmatched: 8. The CDR3 consists of 14 residues. The germline V gene has CDR1 SGHNT and CDR2 YENEEA. This CDR3 is CASSSGQGMAEQYF. CDR3 nucleotides: TGTGCCAGCAGCTCTGGACAGGGAATGGCCGAGCAGTACTTC.

This clone has a single count. The rearrangement uses TRBV18 and TRBJ1-5, with TRBD1 identical over 9 bases. There are 14 residues in the CDR3. Looked up from germline, CDR1 is KGHSH and CDR2 is LQKENI. The V and J ends lost 5 bases and 5 bases, in that order; junction bases with no gene match: 4. The CDR3 DNA reads TGTGCCAGCTCAGAAACAGGGGGCTATCAGCCCCAGCATTTT. Translating it yields CASSETGGYQPQHF.

CDR3 loop: CASSPGTPWTPVSPQHF. The CDR3 DNA sequence: TGCGCCAGCAGCCCGGGGACACCCTGGACACCCGTTTCGCCCCAGCATTTT. The chain combines TRBV5-1 with TRBJ1-5, with D possibly matching TRBD1 (6 bases). This CDR3 contains 17 residues. Germline V gene data show CDR1 as SGHRS and CDR2 as YFSETQ. Trimming removed 4 bases at V and 9 bases at J, with 26 bases between.

The chain couples TRBV4-2 to TRBJ2-3, with 8 bases identical to TRBD2. Per germline, CDR1 LGHNA and CDR2 YNFKEQ. This CDR3 comprises 15 residues. With V trimmed by 0 bases and J by 8 bases, 7 bases remained unmatched. CDR3 coding DNA: TGTGCCAGCAGCCAAGACGTCGGGGCGGGAGGTACGCAGTATTTT. This gives the protein CASSQDVGAGGTQYF.